Below, one T cell receptor beta chain is given with its context. TEMRA cells were FACS-enriched and CD8+ and CD4+ T cells negatively isolated. Unmatched junction bases numbered 4, after V lost 4 bases and J lost 2 bases. The germline V gene has CDR1 SGHVS and CDR2 FNYEAQ. The CDR3 is 16 amino acids. The data originate from a study of CD8 T cells in Susac syndrome. RNA amounts of about 0.45 to 1 ug underwent reverse transcription with random hexamers. Multiplex PCR with immunoSEQ amplified the TCR beta CDR3 across 54 Vbeta and 13 Jbeta. TCRdb re-called the immunoSEQ multiplex PCR reads through MiXCR, storing one row per CDR3 protein. In the table there are some 90,000 distinct CDR3 sequences, over 85% of which are singletons.

The origin of this receptor is a human donor in good health. Sequenced sample: CD8+ T cells from PBMCs. This rearrangement joins TRBV7-6 to TRBJ2-3; 12 positions match TRBD2. CDR3 bases: TGTGCCAGCAGCTCCACTAGCGGGGGGCTCACAGATACGCAGTATTTT. Translated, it gives CASSSTSGGLTDTQYF.